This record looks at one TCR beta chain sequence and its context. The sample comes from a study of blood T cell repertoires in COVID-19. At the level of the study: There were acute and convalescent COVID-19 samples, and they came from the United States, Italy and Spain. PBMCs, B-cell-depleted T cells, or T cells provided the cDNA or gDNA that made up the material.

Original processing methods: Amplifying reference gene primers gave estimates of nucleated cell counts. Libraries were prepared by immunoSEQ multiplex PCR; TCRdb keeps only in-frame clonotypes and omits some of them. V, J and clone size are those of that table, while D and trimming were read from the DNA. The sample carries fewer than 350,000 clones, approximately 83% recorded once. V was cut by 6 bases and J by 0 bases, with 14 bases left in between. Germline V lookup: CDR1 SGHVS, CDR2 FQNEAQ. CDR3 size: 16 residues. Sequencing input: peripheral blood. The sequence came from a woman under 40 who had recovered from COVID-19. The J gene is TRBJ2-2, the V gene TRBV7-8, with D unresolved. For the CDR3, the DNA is TGTGCCAGCAGACGTATCCTAACTCCGAACACCGGGGAGCTGTTTTTT. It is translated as CASRRILTPNTGELFF.